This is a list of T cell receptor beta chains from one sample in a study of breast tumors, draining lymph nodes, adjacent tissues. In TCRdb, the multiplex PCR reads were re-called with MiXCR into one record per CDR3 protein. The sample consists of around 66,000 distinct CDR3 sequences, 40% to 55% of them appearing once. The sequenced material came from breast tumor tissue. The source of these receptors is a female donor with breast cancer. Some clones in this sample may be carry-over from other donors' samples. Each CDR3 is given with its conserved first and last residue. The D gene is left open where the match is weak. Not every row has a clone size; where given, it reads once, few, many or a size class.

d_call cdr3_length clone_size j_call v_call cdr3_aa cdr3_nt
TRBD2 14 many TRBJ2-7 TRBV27 CASSLSPSGYEQYF TGTGCCAGCAGTTTATCTCCTAGCGGCTACGAGCAGTACTTC
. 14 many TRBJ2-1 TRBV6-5 CASRHPTGGGEQFF TGTGCCAGCAGGCACCCTACGGGTGGGGGTGAGCAGTTCTTC
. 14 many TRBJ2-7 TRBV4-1 CASSLGGTKNEQYF TGCGCCAGCAGCCTTGGGGGTACAAAGAACGAGCAGTACTTC
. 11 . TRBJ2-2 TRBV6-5 CASSYRGELSF TGTGCCAGCAGTTACAGAGGGGAGCTGTCTTTT
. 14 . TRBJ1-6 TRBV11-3 CASSGGGEFSPLHF TGTGCCAGCAGCGGGGGGGGGGAATTTTCACCCCTCCACTTT
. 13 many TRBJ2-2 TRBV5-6 CASRKGNTGELFF TGTGCCAGCAGAAAGGGGAACACCGGGGAGCTGTTTTTT
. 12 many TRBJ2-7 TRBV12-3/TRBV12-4 CASSHGYYEQYF TGTGCCAGCAGCCACGGGTACTACGAGCAGTACTTC
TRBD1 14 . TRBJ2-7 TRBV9 CASSVLQGSYEQYF TGTGCCAGCAGCGTCTTACAGGGGTCGTACGAGCAGTACTTC
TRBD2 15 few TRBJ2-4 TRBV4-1 CASSHLTSAKNIQYF TGCGCCAGCAGCCACCTGACTAGCGCCAAAAACATTCAGTACTTC
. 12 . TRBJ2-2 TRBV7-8 CASSPNRGELFF TGTGCCAGCAGCCCAAACAGGGGGGAGCTGTTTTTT
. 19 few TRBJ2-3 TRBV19 CASSISNGWEEQYTDTQYF TGTGCCAGTAGTATCAGTAACGGATGGGAAGAGCAGTACACAGATACGCAGTATTTT
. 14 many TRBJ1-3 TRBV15 CATSKTTSGNTIYF TGTGCCACCAGCAAAACAACCTCTGGAAACACCATATATTTT
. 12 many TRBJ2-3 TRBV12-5 CASGYRTDTQYF TGTGCTAGTGGTTATCGAACAGATACGCAGTATTTT
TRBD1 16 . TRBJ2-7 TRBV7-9 CAGSSRTGGYFYEQYF TGTGCCGGCAGCTCACGGACAGGGGGCTACTTCTACGAGCAGTACTTT
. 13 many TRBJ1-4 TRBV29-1 CSVGRTKNEKLFF TGCAGCGTCGGGCGGACAAAGAATGAAAAACTGTTTTTT
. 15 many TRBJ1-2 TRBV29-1 CSVVDGSALFYGYTF TGCAGCGTCGTTGATGGTTCGGCCCTATTTTATGGCTACACCTTC
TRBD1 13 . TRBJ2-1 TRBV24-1 CATSGKTGVEQFF TGTGCCACCAGTGGCAAAACAGGGGTTGAGCAGTTCTTC
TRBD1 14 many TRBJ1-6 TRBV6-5 CASSYEDRYSPLHF TGTGCCAGCAGTTATGAGGACAGGTATTCACCCCTCCACTTT
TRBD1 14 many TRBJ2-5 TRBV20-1 CSAPDRKSEETQYF TGCAGTGCACCGGACAGGAAATCGGAAGAGACCCAGTACTTC
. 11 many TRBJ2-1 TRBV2 CASTPYNEQFF TGTGCCAGCACTCCCTACAATGAGCAGTTCTTC
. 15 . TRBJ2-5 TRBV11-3 CASSLSGGTTDTQYF TGTGCCAGCAGCTTAAGTGGGGGCACCACAGATACGCAGTACTTC
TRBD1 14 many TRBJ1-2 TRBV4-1 CASSQINRGAGYTF TGCGCCAGCAGCCAAATTAACAGGGGGGCTGGCTACACCTTC
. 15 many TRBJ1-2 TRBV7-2 CASSLTPISGYGYTF TGTGCCAGCAGCTTAACCCCTATTTCGGGTTATGGCTACACCTTC
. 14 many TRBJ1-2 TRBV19 CASSTSGTRYGYTF TGTGCCAGTAGTACTTCCGGGACCCGCTATGGCTACACCTTC
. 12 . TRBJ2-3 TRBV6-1 CASSRDSSTQYF TGTGCCAGCAGTAGGGACTCCTCTACGCAGTATTTT
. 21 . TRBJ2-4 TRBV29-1 CSVGTEVNKGGTLLAKNIQYF TGCAGCGTTGGGACTGAGGTGAATAAGGGTGGTACCCTCTTAGCCAAAAACATTCAGTACTTC
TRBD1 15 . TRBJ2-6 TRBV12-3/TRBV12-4 CASGGGQGGANVLTF TGCGCCAGCGGTGGCGGACAGGGCGGGGCCAACGTCCTGACTTTC
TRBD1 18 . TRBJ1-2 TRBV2 CASSASGTGEGLTYGYTF TGTGCCAGCAGTGCCTCCGGGACAGGGGAGGGACTTACCTATGGCTACACCTTC
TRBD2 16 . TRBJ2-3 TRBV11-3 CASSLFSGGNTDTQYF TGTGCCAGCAGCTTATTCAGCGGGGGGAACACAGATACGCAGTATTTT
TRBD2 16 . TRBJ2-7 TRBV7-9 CASSLPTSGTSYEQYF TGTGCCAGCAGCTTACCGACTAGCGGAACTTCCTACGAGCAGTACTTC
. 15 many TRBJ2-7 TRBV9 CASSVGDGIAYEQYF TGTGCCAGCAGCGTAGGAGACGGGATTGCCTACGAGCAGTACTTC
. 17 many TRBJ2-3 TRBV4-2 CASSQVNVRAGTDTQYF TGTGCCAGCAGCCAAGTAAATGTCCGGGCCGGCACAGATACGCAGTATTTT
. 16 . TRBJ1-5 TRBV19 CASSPGPRGFGQPQHF TGTGCCAGTAGTCCTGGTCCGCGTGGTTTTGGTCAGCCCCAGCATTTT
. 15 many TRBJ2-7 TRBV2 CASSLSTGASYEHTF TGTGCCAGTTCCCTCTCAACGGGGGCATCCTACGAGCATACCTTC
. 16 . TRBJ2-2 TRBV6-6 CASSESGHPNTGELFF TGTGCCAGCAGCGAATCGGGACACCCGAACACCGGGGAGCTGTTTTTT
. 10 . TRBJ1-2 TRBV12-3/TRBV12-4 CASRDEGYTF TGTGCTAGCAGGGACGAGGGCTACACCTTC
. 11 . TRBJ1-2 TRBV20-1 CRARRYVGYTF TGCAGAGCAAGGCGGTATGTGGGCTACACCTTC
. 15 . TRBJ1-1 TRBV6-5 CASSRDQGLNTEAFF TGTGCCAGCAGTCGAGATCAGGGGTTAAACACTGAAGCTTTCTTT
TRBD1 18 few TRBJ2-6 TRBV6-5 CASSHSGTGFSGANVLTF TGTGCCAGCAGTCACTCCGGGACAGGGTTCTCTGGGGCCAACGTCCTGACTTTC
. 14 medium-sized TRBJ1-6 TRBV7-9 CASLGDTDNSPLHF TGTGCCTCGCTTGGGGACACCGATAATTCACCCCTCCACTTT
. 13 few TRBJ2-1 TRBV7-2 CASSLEAYNEQFF TGTGCCAGCAGCTTAGAGGCCTACAATGAGCAGTTCTTC
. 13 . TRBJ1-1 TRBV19 CASSIDSNTEAFF TGTGCCAGTAGTATAGACAGCAACACTGAAGCTTTCTTT
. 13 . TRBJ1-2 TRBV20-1 CSAAPGPGSGYTF TGCAGTGCTGCCCCTGGGCCCGGGTCTGGCTACACCTTC
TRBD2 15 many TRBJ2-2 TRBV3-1 CASSPLAEYTGELFF TGTGCCAGCAGCCCGCTAGCGGAGTACACCGGGGAGCTGTTTTTT
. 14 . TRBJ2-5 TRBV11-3 CASSLRDGQETQYF TGTGCCAGCAGCTTAAGGGACGGTCAAGAGACCCAGTACTTC
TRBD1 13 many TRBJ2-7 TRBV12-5 CASGSTGQYEQYF TGTGCTAGTGGTTCCACGGGACAGTACGAGCAGTACTTC
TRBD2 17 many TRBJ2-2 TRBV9 CASSIRTSGANTGELFF TGTGCCAGCAGCATCCGGACTAGCGGGGCGAACACCGGGGAGCTGTTTTTT
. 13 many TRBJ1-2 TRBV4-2 CASSQAGSRGYTF TGTGCCAGCAGCCAAGCAGGGAGTAGAGGCTACACCTTC
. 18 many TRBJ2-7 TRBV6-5 CASRSLLGDDLRAYEQYF TGTGCCAGCAGGTCGCTGTTGGGAGATGACTTAAGAGCCTACGAGCAGTACTTC
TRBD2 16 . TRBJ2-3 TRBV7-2 CASSRDGLAGRDTQYF TGTGCCAGCAGCAGAGACGGACTAGCGGGGCGAGATACGCAGTATTTT
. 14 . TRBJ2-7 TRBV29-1 CSVVGEVGYNEQYF TGCAGCGTTGTTGGGGAGGTCGGGTACAATGAGCAGTACTTC
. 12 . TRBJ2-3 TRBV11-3 CAIANGEDTQYF TGTGCCATCGCGAACGGGGAAGATACGCAGTATTTT
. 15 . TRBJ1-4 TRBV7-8 CASSLTPGPNEKLFF TGTGCCAGCAGCTTGACGCCCGGCCCTAATGAAAAACTGTTTTTT